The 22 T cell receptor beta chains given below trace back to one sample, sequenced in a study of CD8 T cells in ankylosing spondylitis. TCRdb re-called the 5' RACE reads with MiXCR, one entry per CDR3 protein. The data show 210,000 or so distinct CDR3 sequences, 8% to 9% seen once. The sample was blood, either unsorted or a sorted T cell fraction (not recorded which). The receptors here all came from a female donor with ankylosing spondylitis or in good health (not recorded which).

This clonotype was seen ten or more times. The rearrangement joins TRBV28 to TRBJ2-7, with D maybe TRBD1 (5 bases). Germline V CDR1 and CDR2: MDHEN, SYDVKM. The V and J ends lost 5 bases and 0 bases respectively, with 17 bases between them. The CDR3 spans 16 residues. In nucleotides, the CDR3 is TGTGCCAGCAGTCCCCGTGGGGCCCTGTTCTCCTACGAGCAGTACTTC. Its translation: CASSPRGALFSYEQYF.

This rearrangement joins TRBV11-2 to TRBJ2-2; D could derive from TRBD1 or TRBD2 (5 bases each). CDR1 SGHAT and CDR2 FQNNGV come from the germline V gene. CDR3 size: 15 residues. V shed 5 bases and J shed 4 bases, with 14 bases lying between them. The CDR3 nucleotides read TGTGCCAGCAGCCGGGGTGAGGGGACCACCGGGGAGCTGTTTTTT. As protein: CASSRGEGTTGELFF.

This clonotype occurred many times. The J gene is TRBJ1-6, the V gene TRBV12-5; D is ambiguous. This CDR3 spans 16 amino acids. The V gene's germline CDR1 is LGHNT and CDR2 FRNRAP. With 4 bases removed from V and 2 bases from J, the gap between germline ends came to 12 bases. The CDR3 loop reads CASGSSGLTYNSPLHF. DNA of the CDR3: TGTGCTAGTGGTTCGTCCGGACTCACCTATAATTCACCCCTCCACTTT.

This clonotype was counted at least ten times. The CDR3 DNA reads as TGTGCCAGCAGCTTAAACCCAGGAGCAAAGGGGGAGACCCAGTACTTC. This translates into CASSLNPGAKGETQYF. The V and J genes are TRBV7-3 and TRBJ2-5, with D tentatively TRBD1 (5 bases). This CDR3 has 16 residues. V was shortened by 1 base and J by 5 bases, with 17 bases between the two germline ends. Germline V gene data show CDR1 as SGHTA and CDR2 as FQGTGA.

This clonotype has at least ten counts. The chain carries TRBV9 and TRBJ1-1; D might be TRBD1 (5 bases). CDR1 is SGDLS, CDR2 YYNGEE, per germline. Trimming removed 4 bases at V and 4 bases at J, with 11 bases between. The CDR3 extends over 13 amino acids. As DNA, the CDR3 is TGTGCCAGCAGCACCCGGGGGGGCACTGAAGCTTTCTTT. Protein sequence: CASSTRGGTEAFF.

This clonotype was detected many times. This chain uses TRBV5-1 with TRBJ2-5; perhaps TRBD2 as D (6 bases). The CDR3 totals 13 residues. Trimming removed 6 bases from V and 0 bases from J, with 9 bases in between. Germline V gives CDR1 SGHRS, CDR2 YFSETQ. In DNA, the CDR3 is TGCGCCAGCACCCGGGAGTACCAAGAGACCCAGTACTTC. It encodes CASTREYQETQYF.

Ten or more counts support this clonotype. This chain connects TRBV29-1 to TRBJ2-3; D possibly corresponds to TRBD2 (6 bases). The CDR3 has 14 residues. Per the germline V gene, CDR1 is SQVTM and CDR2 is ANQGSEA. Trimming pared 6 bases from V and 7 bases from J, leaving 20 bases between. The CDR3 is CSVSGPTTTNTQYF. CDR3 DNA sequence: TGCAGCGTGAGCGGGCCCACTACGACGAATACGCAGTATTTT.

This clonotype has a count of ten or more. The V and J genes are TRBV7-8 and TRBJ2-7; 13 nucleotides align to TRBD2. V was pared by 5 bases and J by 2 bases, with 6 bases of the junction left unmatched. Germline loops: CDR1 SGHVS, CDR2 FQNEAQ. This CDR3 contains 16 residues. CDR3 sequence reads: CASSPRTSGSTYEQYF. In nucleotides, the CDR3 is TGTGCCAGCAGCCCCAGGACTAGCGGGAGTACCTACGAGCAGTACTTC.

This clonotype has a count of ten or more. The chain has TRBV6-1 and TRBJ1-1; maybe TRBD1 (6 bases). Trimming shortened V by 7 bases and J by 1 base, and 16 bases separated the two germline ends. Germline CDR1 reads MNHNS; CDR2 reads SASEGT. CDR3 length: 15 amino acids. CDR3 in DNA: TGTGCCAGCACCCACGGGACACGGAAGAACACTGAAGCTTTCTTT. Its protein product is CASTHGTRKNTEAFF.

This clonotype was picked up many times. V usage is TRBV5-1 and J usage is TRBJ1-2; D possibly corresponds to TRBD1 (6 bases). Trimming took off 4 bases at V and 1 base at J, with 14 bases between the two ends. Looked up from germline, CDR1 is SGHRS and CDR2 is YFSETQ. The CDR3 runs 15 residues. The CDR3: CASSPDSTLNYGYTF. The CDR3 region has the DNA TGCGCCAGCAGCCCGGACAGTACACTTAACTATGGCTACACCTTC. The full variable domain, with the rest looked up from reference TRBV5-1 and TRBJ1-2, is KAGVTQTPRYLIKTRGQQVTLSCSPISGHRSVSWYQQTPGQGLQFLFEYFSETQRNKGNFPGRFSGRQFSNSRSEMNVSTLELGDSALYLCASSPDSTLNYGYTFGSGTRLTVV.

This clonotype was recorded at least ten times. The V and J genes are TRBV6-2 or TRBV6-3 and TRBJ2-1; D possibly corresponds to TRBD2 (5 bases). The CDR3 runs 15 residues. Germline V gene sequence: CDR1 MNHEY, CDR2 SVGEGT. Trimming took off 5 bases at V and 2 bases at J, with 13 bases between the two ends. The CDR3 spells CASSQRTDAYNEQFF. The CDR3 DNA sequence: TGTGCCAGCAGTCAGAGGACTGACGCCTACAATGAGCAGTTCTTC.

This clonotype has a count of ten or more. The CDR3 DNA is TGTGCCAGCAGTTACGAAACAGGACAAGAGACCCAGTACTTC. It is translated as CASSYETGQETQYF. The chain carries TRBV6-2 or TRBV6-3 and TRBJ2-5; weak D call: TRBD1 (5 bases). Trimming cost V 2 bases and J 2 bases, with 9 bases left between them. Germline V lookup: CDR1 MNHEY, CDR2 SVGEGT. The CDR3 totals 14 residues.

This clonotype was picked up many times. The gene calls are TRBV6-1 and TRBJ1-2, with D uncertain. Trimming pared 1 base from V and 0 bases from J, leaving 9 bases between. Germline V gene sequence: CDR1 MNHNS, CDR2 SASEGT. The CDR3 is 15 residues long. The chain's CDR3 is CASSEVPGANYGYTF. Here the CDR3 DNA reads TGTGCCAGCAGTGAAGTGCCAGGAGCTAACTATGGCTACACCTTC.

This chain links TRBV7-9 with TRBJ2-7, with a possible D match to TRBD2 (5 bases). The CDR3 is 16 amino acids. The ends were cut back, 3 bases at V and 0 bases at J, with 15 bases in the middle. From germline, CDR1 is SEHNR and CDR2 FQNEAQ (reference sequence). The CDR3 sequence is CASSFGGHSASYEQYF. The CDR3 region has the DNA TGTGCCAGCAGCTTCGGTGGCCATAGCGCCTCCTACGAGCAGTACTTC.

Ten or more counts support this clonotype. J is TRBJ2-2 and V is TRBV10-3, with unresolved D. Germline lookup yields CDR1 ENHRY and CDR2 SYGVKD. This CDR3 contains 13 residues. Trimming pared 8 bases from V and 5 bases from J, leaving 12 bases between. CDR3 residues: CAIPQGATGELFF. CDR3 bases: TGTGCCATCCCCCAAGGAGCGACCGGGGAGCTGTTTTTT.

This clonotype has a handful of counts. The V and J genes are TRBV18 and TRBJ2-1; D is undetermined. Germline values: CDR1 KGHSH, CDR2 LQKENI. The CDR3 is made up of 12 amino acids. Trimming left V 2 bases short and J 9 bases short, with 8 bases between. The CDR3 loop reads CASSPTNIEQFF. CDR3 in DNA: TGTGCCAGCTCACCAACAAACATTGAGCAGTTCTTC.

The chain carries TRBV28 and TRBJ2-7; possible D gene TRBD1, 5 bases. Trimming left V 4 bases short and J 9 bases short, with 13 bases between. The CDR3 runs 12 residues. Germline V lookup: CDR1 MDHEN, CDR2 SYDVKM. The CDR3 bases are TGTGCCAGCAGTTCTCAGGGTTTTGTGCAGTACTTC. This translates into CASSSQGFVQYF.

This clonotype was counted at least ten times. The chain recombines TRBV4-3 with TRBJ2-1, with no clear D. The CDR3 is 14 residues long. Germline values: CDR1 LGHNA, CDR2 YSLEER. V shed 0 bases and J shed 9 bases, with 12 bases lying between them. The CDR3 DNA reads TGCGCCAGCAGCCAAGAAGTAGGGTTAGGTGAGCAGTTCTTC. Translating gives CASSQEVGLGEQFF.

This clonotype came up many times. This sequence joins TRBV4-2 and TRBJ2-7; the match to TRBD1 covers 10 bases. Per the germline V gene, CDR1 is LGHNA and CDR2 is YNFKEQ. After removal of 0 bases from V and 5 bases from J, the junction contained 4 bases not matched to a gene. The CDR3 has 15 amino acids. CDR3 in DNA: TGTGCCAGCAGCCAAGAGGGACAGGGGAGGGACGAGCAGTACTTC. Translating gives CASSQEGQGRDEQYF.

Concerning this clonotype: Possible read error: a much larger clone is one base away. The CDR3 loop is CASSWTGEGQPQHF. The CDR3 DNA is TGTGCCAGCAGCTGGACAGGGGAAGGTCAGCCCCAGCATTTT. This sequence joins TRBV14 and TRBJ1-5, with TRBD1 identical over 9 bases. The germline gives CDR1 SGHDN, CDR2 FVKESK. The ends lost 5 bases at V and 6 bases at J; junction bases unmatched: 5. The CDR3 consists of 14 residues.

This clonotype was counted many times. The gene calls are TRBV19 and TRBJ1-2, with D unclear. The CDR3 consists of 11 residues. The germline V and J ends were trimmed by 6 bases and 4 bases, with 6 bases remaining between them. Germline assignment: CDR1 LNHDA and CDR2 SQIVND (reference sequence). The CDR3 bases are TGTGCCAGTAGAGCGGTCTATGGCTACACCTTC. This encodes CASRAVYGYTF.

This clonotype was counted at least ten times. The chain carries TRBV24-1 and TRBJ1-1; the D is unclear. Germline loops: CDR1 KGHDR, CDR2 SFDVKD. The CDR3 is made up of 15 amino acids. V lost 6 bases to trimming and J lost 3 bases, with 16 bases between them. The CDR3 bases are TGTGCCACCAGTTCAGTGGGGTGGGCGGACACTGAAGCTTTCTTT. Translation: CATSSVGWADTEAFF.